The clone carrying this TCR beta chain has more than one count but fewer than ten. The antigen is undetermined. The sample comes from a study of cytomegalovirus exposure and HLA in healthy donors. Study-wide results and caveats: The majority of CMV-associated TCR beta chains were reported as apparently HLA-restricted in a later analysis. Other equally common chains were less clonally expanded than HLA-associated TCR beta chains, a later analysis showed. Association of a missense DCLRE1C variant with TCR beta V- and J-gene trimming was reported in a later analysis.

All the people who gave samples were healthy bone marrow donors. Primers for the PCR totalled 60 Vbeta and 13 Jbeta. TCRdb's table, derived via immunoSEQ multiplex PCR, lists solely in-frame clones and lacks some. The repertoire holds 95,000 to 150,000 clones, 50% to 75% seen once, with more than 6.5% in the top ten. The material sequenced was PBMCs. The receptor was isolated from a woman aged 40 to 50 in good health and CMV-seropositive.

CDR3 DNA sequence: TGCGCCAGCAGCTTGGAACCGACAGGCCTGTCGGCCAAAAACATTCAGTACTTC. Translation: CASSLEPTGLSAKNIQYF. This rearrangement joins TRBV5-1 to TRBJ2-4; D possibly corresponds to TRBD1 (6 bases). The CDR3 covers 18 residues. The V gene's germline CDR1 is SGHRS and CDR2 YFSETQ. Trimming shortened V by 0 bases and J by 1 base, and 17 bases separated the two germline ends.